The clone carrying this T cell receptor (beta chain) was found a few times. No antigen is known for it. The data are from a study of vaccination and CD4 T cells after COVID-19. Study summary: Blood was drawn a median roughly 79 days post second dose, range 14 to 241. The authors gave control cultures a CEFX pool, an HIV-1 Nef pool, or no peptide. The peptides that stimulated the cells were overlapping spike peptides from SARS-CoV-2, HCoV-NL63, HCoV-OC43 and HCoV-229E.

The Oncomine TCR Beta short-read assay sequenced DNA from cultured CD4+ T cells. TCRdb re-analysed the PCR reads in MiXCR, keeping a single row per CDR3 protein. In the table there are 10,000 to 12,000 distinct CDR3 sequences, 70% to 75% of which are singletons. Treatment noted: approximately 9-day PBMC culture with coronavirus spike peptide pools or control peptides (ViraFEST assay). IL-2 (around 9.8 IU/ml) and peptide pools (about 10 ug/ml) were added to cultures of under 2.5 million PBMCs per well. Trimming took off 3 bases at V and 0 bases at J, with 12 bases between the two ends. The V gene's germline CDR1 is DFQATT and CDR2 SNEGSKA (reference sequence). The CDR3 is 15 amino acids.

The chain couples TRBV20-1 to TRBJ1-5, with D unresolved. The TCR was taken from a human donor who had recovered from COVID-19. Sequenced material: CD4+ T cells from blood, cultured in vitro. CDR3 residues: CSARYGLNSNQPQHF. The CDR3 region has the DNA TGCAGTGCTAGGTACGGGTTAAATAGCAATCAGCCCCAGCATTTT.